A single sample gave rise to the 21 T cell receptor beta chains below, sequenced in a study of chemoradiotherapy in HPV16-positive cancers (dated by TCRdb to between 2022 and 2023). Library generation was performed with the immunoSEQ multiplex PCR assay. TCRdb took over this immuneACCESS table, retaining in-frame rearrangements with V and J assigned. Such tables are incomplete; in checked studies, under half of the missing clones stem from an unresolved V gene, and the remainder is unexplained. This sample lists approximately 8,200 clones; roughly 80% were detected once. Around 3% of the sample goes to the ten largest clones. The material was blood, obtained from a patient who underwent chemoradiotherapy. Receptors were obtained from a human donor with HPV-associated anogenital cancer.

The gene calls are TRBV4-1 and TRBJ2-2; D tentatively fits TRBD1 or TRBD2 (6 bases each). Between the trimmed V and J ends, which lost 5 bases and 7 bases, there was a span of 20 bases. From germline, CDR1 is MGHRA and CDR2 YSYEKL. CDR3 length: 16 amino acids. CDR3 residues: CASSSPGGRDIGELFF. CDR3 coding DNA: TGCGCCAGCAGCTCCCCCGGGGGTCGGGACATCGGGGAGCTGTTTTTT.

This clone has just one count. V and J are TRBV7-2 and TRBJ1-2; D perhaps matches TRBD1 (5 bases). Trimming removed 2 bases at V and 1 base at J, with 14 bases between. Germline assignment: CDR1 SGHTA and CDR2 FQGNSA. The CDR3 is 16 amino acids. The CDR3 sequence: CASSLWGRRLNYGYTF. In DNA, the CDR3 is TGTGCCAGCAGCTTATGGGGCAGGCGTCTTAACTATGGCTACACCTTC.

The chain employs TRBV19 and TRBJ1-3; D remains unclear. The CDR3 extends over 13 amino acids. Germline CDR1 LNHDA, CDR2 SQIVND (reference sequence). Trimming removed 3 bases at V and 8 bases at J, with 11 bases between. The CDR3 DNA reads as TGTGCCAGTAGTATGGGCGGAACGGACACCATATATTTT. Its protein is CASSMGGTDTIYF. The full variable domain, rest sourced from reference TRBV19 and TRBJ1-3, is DGGITQSPKYLFRKEGQNVTLSCEQNLNHDAMYWYRQDPGQGLRLIYYSQIVNDFQKGDIAEGYSVSREKKESFPLTVTSAQKNPTAFYLCASSMGGTDTIYFGEGSWLTVV.

CDR3 bases: TGTGCCAGCAGTTACTCCGGGGGAACTCAAGAGACCCAGTACTTC. Residues: CASSYSGGTQETQYF. The V gene is TRBV6-5, the J gene TRBJ2-5; tentative D call: TRBD2 (6 bases). The CDR3 is 15 amino acids. The V gene lost 0 bases and the J gene lost 2 bases, with 10 bases spanning the gap. CDR1 is MNHEY, CDR2 SVGAGI, per germline.

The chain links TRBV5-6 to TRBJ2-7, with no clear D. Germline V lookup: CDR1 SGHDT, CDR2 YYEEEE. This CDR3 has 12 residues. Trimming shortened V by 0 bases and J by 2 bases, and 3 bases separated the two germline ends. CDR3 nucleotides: TGTGCCAGCAGCTTGGCCCCCTACGAGCAGTACTTC. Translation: CASSLAPYEQYF.

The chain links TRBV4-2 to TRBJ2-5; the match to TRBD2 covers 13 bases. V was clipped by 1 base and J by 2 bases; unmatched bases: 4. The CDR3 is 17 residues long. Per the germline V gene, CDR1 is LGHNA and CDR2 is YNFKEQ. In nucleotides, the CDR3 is TGTGCCAGCAGCCAAGTCGGACTAGCGGGAGTTCAAGAGACCCAGTACTTC. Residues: CASSQVGLAGVQETQYF.

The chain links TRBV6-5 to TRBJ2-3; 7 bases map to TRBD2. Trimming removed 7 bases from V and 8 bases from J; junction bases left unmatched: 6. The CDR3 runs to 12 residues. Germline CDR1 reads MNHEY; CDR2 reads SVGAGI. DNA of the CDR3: TGTGCCAGCACCCCCGGGGGGAGTACGCAGTATTTT. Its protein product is CASTPGGSTQYF.

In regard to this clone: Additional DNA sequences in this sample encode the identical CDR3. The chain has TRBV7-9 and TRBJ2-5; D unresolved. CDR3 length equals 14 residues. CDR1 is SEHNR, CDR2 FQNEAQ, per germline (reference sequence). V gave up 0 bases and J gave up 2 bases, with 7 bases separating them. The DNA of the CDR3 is TGTGCCAGCAGCTTAGCTGACCGGCAAGAGACCCAGTACTTC. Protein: CASSLADRQETQYF. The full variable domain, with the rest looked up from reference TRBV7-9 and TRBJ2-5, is DTGVSQNPRHKITKRGQNVTFRCDPISEHNRLYWYRQTLGQGPEFLTYFQNEAQLEKSRLLSDRFSAERPKGSFSTLEIQRTEQGDSAMYLCASSLADRQETQYFGPGTRLLVL.

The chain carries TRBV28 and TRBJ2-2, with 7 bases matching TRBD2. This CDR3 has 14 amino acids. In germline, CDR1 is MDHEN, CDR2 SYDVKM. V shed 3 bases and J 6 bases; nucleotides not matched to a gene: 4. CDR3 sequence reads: CASSFTSASGELFF. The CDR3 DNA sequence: TGTGCCAGCAGTTTTACTAGCGCATCCGGGGAGCTGTTTTTT.

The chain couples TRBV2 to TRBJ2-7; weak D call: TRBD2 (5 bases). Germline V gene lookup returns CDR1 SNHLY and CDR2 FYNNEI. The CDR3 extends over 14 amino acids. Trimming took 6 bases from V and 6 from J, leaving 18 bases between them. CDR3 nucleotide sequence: TGTGCCAGCAGAGAGACTACGATTCGGTCCGAGCAGTACTTC. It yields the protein CASRETTIRSEQYF.

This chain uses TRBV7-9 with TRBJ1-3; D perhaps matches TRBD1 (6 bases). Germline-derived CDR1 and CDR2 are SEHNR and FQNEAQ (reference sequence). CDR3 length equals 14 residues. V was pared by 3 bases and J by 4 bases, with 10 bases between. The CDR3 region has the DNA TGTGCCAGCAGCTTCCCAGGGGCCGGAAACACCATATATTTT. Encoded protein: CASSFPGAGNTIYF. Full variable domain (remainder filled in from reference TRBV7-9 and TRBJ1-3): DTGVSQNPRHKITKRGQNVTFRCDPISEHNRLYWYRQTLGQGPEFLTYFQNEAQLEKSRLLSDRFSAERPKGSFSTLEIQRTEQGDSAMYLCASSFPGAGNTIYFGEGSWLTVV.

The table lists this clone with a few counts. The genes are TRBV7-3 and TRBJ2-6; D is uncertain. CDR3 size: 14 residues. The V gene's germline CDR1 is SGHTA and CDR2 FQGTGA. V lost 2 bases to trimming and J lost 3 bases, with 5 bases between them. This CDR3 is CASSLGVGANVLTF. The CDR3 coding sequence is TGTGCCAGCAGCTTAGGGGTTGGGGCCAACGTCCTGACTTTC.

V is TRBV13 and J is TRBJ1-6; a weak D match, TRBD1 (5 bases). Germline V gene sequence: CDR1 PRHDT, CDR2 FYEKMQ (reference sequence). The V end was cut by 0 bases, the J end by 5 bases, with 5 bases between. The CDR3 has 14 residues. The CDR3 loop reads CASSLGGDNSPLHF. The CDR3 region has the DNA TGTGCCAGCAGCTTAGGGGGGGATAATTCACCCCTCCACTTT.

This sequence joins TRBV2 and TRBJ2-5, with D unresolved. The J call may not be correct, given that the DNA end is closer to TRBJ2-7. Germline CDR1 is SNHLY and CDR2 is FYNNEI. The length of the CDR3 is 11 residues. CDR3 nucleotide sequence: TGTGCCAGCAGTGAAACCTACGAGCAGTACTTC. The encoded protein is CASSETYEQYF.

The CDR3 sequence: CASSLGGARSSKNIQYF. For the CDR3, the DNA is TGTGCCAGCAGCTTAGGGGGGGCGAGAAGCTCCAAAAACATTCAGTACTTC. The rearrangement joins TRBV7-6 to TRBJ2-4, with D perhaps being TRBD1 or TRBD2 (6 bases each). Germline V CDR1 and CDR2: SGHVS, FNYEAQ. The CDR3 has 17 residues. Between the trimmed V and J ends, which lost 1 base and 2 bases, there was a span of 15 bases.

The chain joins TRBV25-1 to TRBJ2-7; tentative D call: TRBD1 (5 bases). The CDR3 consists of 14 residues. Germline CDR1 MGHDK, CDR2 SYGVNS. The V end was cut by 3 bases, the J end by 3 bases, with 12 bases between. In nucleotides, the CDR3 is TGTGCCAGCAGTGACAGGGTTCGAGTCTACGAGCAGTACTTC. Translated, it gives CASSDRVRVYEQYF.

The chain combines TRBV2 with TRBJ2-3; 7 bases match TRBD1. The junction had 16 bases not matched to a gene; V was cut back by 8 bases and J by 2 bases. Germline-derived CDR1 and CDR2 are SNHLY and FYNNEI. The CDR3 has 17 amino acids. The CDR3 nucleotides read TGTGCCAGCTCGGAAAAGGGACAGAGAATTTACACAGATACGCAGTATTTT. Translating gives CASSEKGQRIYTDTQYF.

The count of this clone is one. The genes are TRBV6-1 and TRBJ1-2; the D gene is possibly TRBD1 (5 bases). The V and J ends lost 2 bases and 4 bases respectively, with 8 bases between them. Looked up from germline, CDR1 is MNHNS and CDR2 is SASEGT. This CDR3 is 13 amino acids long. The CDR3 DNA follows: TGTGCCAGCAGTGAACCCAGGGCCTATGGCTACACCTTC. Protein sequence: CASSEPRAYGYTF.

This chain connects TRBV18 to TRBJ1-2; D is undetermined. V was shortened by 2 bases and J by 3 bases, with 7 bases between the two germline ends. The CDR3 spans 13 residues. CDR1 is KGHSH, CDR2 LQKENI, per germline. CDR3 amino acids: CASSPASYYGYTF. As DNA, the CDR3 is TGTGCCAGCTCACCAGCCAGCTACTATGGCTACACCTTC.

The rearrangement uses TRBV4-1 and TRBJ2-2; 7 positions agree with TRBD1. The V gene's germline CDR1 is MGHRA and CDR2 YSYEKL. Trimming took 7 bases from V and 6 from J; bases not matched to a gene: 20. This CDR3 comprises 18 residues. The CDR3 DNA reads TGCGCCAGCACTCAGGAACCGACAGGGTCAATAAGATCCGGGGAGCTGTTTTTT. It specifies CASTQEPTGSIRSGELFF.

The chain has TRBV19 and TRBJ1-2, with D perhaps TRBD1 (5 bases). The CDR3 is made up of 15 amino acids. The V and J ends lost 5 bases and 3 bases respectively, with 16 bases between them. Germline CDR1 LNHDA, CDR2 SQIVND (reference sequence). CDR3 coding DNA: TGTGCCAGTAGTCCCCTAGGGGCCCGCGACTATGGCTACACCTTC. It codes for CASSPLGARDYGYTF.